What follows describes a single T cell receptor (beta chain). The data belong to a study of blood T cells in healthy people across ages. A second PCR of roughly 7 to 11 cycles used a sample-barcoded 5' primer and a J-beta primer mix. TCRdb processed the 5' RACE reads anew with MiXCR; each CDR3 protein has one entry. The table has 790,000 or so distinct CDR3 sequences, just over 55% seen once; the top ten hold 20% to 30%. Germline values: CDR1 SGHTA, CDR2 FQGNSA. Trimming removed 1 base from V and 7 bases from J, with 14 bases in between. This CDR3 comprises 15 residues. This sequence was found in a middle-aged man in good health. Sequenced material: blood. V and J are TRBV7-2 and TRBJ2-1; D tentatively reads TRBD1 or TRBD2 (5 bases each). In DNA form, the CDR3 reads TGTGCCAGCAGCTTAGTTGTCGGTGGGGGAAATGAGCAGTTCTTC. It encodes CASSLVVGGGNEQFF.